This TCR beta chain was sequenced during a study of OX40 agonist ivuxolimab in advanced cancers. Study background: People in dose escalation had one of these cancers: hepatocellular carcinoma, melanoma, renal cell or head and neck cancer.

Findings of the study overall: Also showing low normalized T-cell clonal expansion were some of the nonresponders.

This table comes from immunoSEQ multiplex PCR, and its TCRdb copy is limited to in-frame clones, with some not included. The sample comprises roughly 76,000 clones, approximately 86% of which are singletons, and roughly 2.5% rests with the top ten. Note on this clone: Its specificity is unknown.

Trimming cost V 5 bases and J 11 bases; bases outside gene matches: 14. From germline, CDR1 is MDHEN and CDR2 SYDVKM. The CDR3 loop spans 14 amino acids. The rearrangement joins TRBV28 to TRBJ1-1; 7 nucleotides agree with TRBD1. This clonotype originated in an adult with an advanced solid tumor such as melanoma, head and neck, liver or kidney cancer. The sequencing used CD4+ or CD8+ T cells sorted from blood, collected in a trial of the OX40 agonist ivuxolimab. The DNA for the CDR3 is TGTGCCAGCAGTCCGACGAAACAGGGGTCATTCGCTTTCTTT. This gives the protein CASSPTKQGSFAFF.